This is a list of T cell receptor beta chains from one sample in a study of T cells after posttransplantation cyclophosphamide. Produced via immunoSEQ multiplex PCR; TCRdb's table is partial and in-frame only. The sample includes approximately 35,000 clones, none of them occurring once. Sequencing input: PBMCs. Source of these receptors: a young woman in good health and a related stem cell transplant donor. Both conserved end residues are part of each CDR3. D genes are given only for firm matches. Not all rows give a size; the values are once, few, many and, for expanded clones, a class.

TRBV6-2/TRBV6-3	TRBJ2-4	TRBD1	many	TGTGCCAGCAGAAACAGGGGGGCCAAAAACATTCAGTACTTC	CASRNRGAKNIQYF
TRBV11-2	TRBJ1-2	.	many	TGTGCCAGCAGCTCCCTTCGACAGCCCGATGGCTACACCTTC	CASSSLRQPDGYTF
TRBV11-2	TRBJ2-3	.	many	TGTGCCAGCAGCTTACGGTACAGCACAGATACGCAGTATTTT	CASSLRYSTDTQYF
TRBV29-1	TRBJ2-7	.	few	TGCAGCGTTGAAGATGAAGGCAGGGGCCCCTACGAGCAGTACTTC	CSVEDEGRGPYEQYF
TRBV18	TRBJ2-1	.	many	TGTGCCAGCTCACCAAGCCACAGGGATAATGAGCAGTTCTTC	CASSPSHRDNEQFF
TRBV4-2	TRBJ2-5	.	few	TGTGCCAGCAGCCAAGTCCGATCGCGGGGACTTCGAGAGACCCAGTACTTC	CASSQVRSRGLRETQYF
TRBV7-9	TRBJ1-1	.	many	TGTGCCAGCAGCCTCAGGGGAGTGGTCGCTTTCTTT	CASSLRGVVAFF
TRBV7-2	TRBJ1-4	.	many	TGTGCCAGCAGCTTCCAAACTAATGAAAAACTGTTTTTT	CASSFQTNEKLFF
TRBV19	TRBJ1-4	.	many	TGTGCCAGTAGTATGCGGGGGATTCCGACTAATGAAAAACTGTTTTTT	CASSMRGIPTNEKLFF
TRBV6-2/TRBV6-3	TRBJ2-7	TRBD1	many	TGTGCCAGCAGTGGTGGCTCCGGGACAGGCTACTACGAGCAGTACTTC	CASSGGSGTGYYEQYF
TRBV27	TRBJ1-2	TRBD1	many	TGTGCCAGCAGTTCCCCCGGGACAGGGAAAATCGGTGGCTACACCTTC	CASSSPGTGKIGGYTF
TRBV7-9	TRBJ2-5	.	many	TGTGCCAGCAGCTTAGGAGGGGGCCAAGAGACCCAGTACTTC	CASSLGGGQETQYF
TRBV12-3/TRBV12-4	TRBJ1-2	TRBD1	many	TGTGCCAGCAGTTTAGGACAGGGGGCGGAGGGCTACACCTTC	CASSLGQGAEGYTF
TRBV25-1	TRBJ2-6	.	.	TGTGCCAGCAGTGAACCGGGCAGGGGGGCCAACTCTGGGGCCAACGTCCTGACTTTC	CASSEPGRGANSGANVLTF
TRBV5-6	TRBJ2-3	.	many	TGTGCCAGCAGCTCTCTGTCTAGCACAGATACGCAGTATTTT	CASSSLSSTDTQYF
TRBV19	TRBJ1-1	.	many	TGTGCCAGTAGTGGGCCGACGAACACTGAAGCTTTCTTT	CASSGPTNTEAFF
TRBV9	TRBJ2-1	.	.	TGTGCCAGCAGCCCTAGACAGAAGACCTACAATGAGCAGTTCTTC	CASSPRQKTYNEQFF
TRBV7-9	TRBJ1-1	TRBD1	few	TGTGCCAGCAGCTTAATGGGACAGGGTATGAACACTGAAGCTTTCTTT	CASSLMGQGMNTEAFF
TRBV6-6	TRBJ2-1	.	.	TGTGCCAGCAGTTCCGCGTCACTGGCAGGGCAGGGTGAGCAGTTCTTC	CASSSASLAGQGEQFF
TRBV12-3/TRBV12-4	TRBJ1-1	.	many	TGTGCCAGCAGTGGGCAGGGAGGGAGGGCTTTCTTT	CASSGQGGRAFF
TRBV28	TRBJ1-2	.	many	TGTGCCAGCAGTTTACCCCCACAGGCAGGGAACTATGGCTACACCTTC	CASSLPPQAGNYGYTF
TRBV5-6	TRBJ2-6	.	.	TGTGCCAGCAGCTTTGGCGGGCCGGGGGCCAACGTCCTGACTTTC	CASSFGGPGANVLTF
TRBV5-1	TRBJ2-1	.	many	TGCGCCAGCAGCTTGCTCCAGGGAAACAATGAGCAGTTCTTC	CASSLLQGNNEQFF
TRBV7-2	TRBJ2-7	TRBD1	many	TGTGCCAGCAGCTTAGGTCCGGGACAGGAGTCCTACGAGCAGTACTTC	CASSLGPGQESYEQYF
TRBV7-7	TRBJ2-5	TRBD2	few	TGTGCCAGCAGCTTAGGACTAGCGGGTGGAGAGACCCAGTACTTC	CASSLGLAGGETQYF
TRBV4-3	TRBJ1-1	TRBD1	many	TGCGCCAGCAGCCGACAGGGGAGGAACACTGAAGCTTTCTTT	CASSRQGRNTEAFF
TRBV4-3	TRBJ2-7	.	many	TGCGCCAGCAGCCAAGAATACGACAGTCTGACCTACGAGCAGTACTTC	CASSQEYDSLTYEQYF
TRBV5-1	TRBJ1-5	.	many	TGCGCCAGCAGTCTTCAGGGAAATCAGCCCCAGCATTTT	CASSLQGNQPQHF